Each of the 32 T cell receptor beta chains below was sequenced from the same sample in a study of response to subunit inactivated influenza vaccine. TCRdb reprocessed the RT-PCR reads via MiXCR and lists one record per CDR3 protein. There are under 500,000 distinct CDR3 sequences in the sample; about a tenth occur only once, and 10% to 15% lies in the top ten. Here the sequenced sample was PBMCs from blood, taken about 40 days after vaccination. The source of these receptors is a man aged 45-65 years who received an inactivated influenza vaccine.

In this sample, this clonotype turned up a few times. A much larger clone lies one base from this, so it may be a read error. The chain links TRBV13 to TRBJ2-2, with 8 bases lining up with TRBD1. Germline V lookup: CDR1 PRHDT, CDR2 FYEKMQ (reference sequence). CDR3 length: 13 residues. CDR3 loop: CASRSRGPGDLFF. The CDR3 region has the DNA TGTGCCAGCAGATCCAGGGGGCCCGGGGACCTGTTTTTT.

This rearrangement joins TRBV6-6 to TRBJ2-7; D gene uncertain. Trimming cost V 6 bases and J 5 bases, with 8 bases left between them. Germline V CDR1 and CDR2: MNHNY, SVGAGI (reference sequence). This CDR3 comprises 11 residues. For the CDR3, the DNA is TGTGCCAGCAGAGTCGGTAACGAGCAGTACTTC. This sequence encodes CASRVGNEQYF.

The chain links TRBV10-3 to TRBJ2-4; no firm D call. Germline values: CDR1 ENHRY, CDR2 SYGVKD. The CDR3 totals 15 residues. Deletions cut 3 bases from V and 0 bases from J, with 9 bases between. The CDR3 reads CAISDGSVAKNIQYF. The CDR3 DNA reads as TGTGCCATCAGTGACGGGTCGGTAGCCAAAAACATTCAGTACTTC.

The V and J genes are TRBV5-1 and TRBJ2-1; a weak D match, TRBD2 (5 bases). CDR3 length equals 17 residues. Trimming took off 2 bases at V and 3 bases at J, with 18 bases between the two ends. Germline-derived CDR1 and CDR2 are SGHRS and YFSETQ. CDR3 in amino acids: CASSFLTVARNYNEQFF. DNA of the CDR3: TGCGCCAGCAGCTTCCTTACGGTAGCGAGGAACTACAATGAGCAGTTCTTC.

This clonotype was observed a few times. At one end the junction does not follow the germline gene, possibly because of a read error. The chain couples TRBV20-1 to TRBJ2-3; 7 positions agree with TRBD2. The CDR3 totals 14 residues. Germline lookup yields CDR1 DFQATT and CDR2 SNEGSKA (reference sequence). Written as DNA, the CDR3 is TGCAGTGCAAGAGCAGCGGGGACCACAGATACGCAGTATTTT. Its translation is CSARAAGTTDTQYF.

CDR3 coding DNA: TGCAGCGCGCCTGGGGGGGGAACTAATGAAAAACTGTTTTTT. Residues: CSAPGGGTNEKLFF. The chain recombines TRBV20-1 with TRBJ1-4; D may be TRBD1 (5 bases). The CDR3 is made up of 14 amino acids. The germline gives CDR1 DFQATT, CDR2 SNEGSKA (reference sequence).

The J gene is TRBJ1-2, the V gene TRBV9; 7 nucleotides agree with TRBD1. This CDR3 has 14 residues. V dropped 3 bases and J dropped 4; count of bases not matched to a gene: 6. Looked up from germline, CDR1 is SGDLS and CDR2 is YYNGEE. CDR3 sequence reads: CASSATGLIYGYTF. CDR3 nucleotide sequence: TGTGCCAGCAGCGCGACAGGGCTAATCTATGGCTACACCTTC. Filled out from reference TRBV9 and TRBJ1-2, the complete variable domain reads DSGVTQTPKHLITATGQRVTLRCSPRSGDLSVYWYQQSLDQGLQFLIQYYNGEERAKGNILERFSAQQFPDLHSELNLSSLELGDSALYFCASSATGLIYGYTFGSGTRLTVV.

Many counts were recorded for this clonotype. The CDR3 region is CASSSRGIGEKLFF. For the CDR3, the DNA is TGTGCCAGCAGCTCCAGGGGAATAGGGGAAAAACTGTTTTTT. This chain connects TRBV13 to TRBJ1-4, with a possible D match to TRBD1 (6 bases). The CDR3 loop spans 14 amino acids. V dropped 4 bases and J dropped 8 bases, with 14 bases sitting between them. Germline V gene lookup returns CDR1 PRHDT and CDR2 FYEKMQ (reference sequence).

CDR3 sequence: CASSLQAPSTDTQYF. In DNA form, the CDR3 reads TGTGCCAGCAGTTTACAGGCACCTAGCACAGATACGCAGTATTTT. The rearrangement joins TRBV12-3 or TRBV12-4 to TRBJ2-3; unclear D gene. The CDR3 is 15 amino acids. Trimming removed 2 bases at V and 0 bases at J, with 9 bases between.

This clonotype was counted ten times or more. The gene calls are TRBV20-1 and TRBJ2-5; 8 bases are shared with TRBD1. Germline loops: CDR1 DFQATT, CDR2 SNEGSKA (reference sequence). The CDR3 length is 16 residues. With 1 base clipped from V and 1 base from J, the junction kept 8 bases outside the gene matches. The CDR3 loop is CSARVDREHFQETQYF. Here the CDR3 DNA reads TGCAGTGCTAGAGTGGACAGGGAGCACTTCCAAGAGACCCAGTACTTC.

The J gene is TRBJ1-1, the V gene TRBV12-3 or TRBV12-4, with D maybe TRBD1 (5 bases). The V gene lost 3 bases and the J gene lost 6 bases, with 11 bases spanning the gap. The CDR3 has 13 residues. CDR3 residues: CASSLGGDAEAFF. In DNA, the CDR3 is TGTGCCAGCAGTTTGGGGGGTGACGCTGAAGCTTTCTTT.

The rearrangement joins TRBV5-1 to TRBJ2-7; 7 bases line up with TRBD1. Trimming removed 4 bases from V and 5 bases from J; junction bases left unmatched: 9. The CDR3 spans 14 residues. Germline values: CDR1 SGHRS, CDR2 YFSETQ. Here the CDR3 DNA reads TGCGCCAGCAGCATGACAGGGAGACTCCACGAGCAGTACTTC. This codes for CASSMTGRLHEQYF.

There are many counts of this clonotype. The V call is TRBV5-1, the J call TRBJ2-7, with 8 bases identical to TRBD1. Germline CDR1 SGHRS, CDR2 YFSETQ. The CDR3 sequence is 14 residues long. Unmatched junction bases numbered 8, after V lost 3 bases and J lost 6 bases. CDR3 nucleotide sequence: TGCGCCAGCAGCTACCTAGACAGGGGCCCCGAGCAGTACTTC. Residues: CASSYLDRGPEQYF.

V and J are TRBV9 and TRBJ2-1, with 12 bases that match TRBD2. This CDR3 comprises 16 residues. After removal of 4 bases from V and 4 bases from J, the junction contained 6 bases not matched to a gene. Germline V gene lookup returns CDR1 SGDLS and CDR2 YYNGEE. CDR3 in amino acids: CASSTLAGGPYNEQFF. In DNA, the CDR3 is TGTGCCAGCAGCACCCTAGCGGGAGGGCCTTACAATGAGCAGTTCTTC.

This clonotype was counted at least ten times. V usage is TRBV29-1 and J usage is TRBJ2-3; a possible D gene is TRBD2 (6 bases). CDR1 and CDR2 from the germline V gene are SQVTM and ANQGSEA. The CDR3 sequence is 16 residues long. Trimming left V 7 bases short and J 3 bases short, with 23 bases between. The CDR3 bases are TGCAGCGGGTCCGACCCGGACTACACCCTGACAGATACGCAGTATTTT. Amino acids: CSGSDPDYTLTDTQYF.

Many counts were recorded for this clonotype. This chain uses TRBV5-1 with TRBJ2-7; D is perhaps TRBD1 (5 bases). Per the germline V gene, CDR1 is SGHRS and CDR2 is YFSETQ. V gave up 0 bases and J gave up 1 base, with 11 bases separating them. This CDR3 spans 15 amino acids. The CDR3 sequence: CASSLGVGASYEQYF. In nucleotides, the CDR3 is TGCGCCAGCAGCTTGGGAGTAGGGGCTTCCTACGAGCAGTACTTC.

In its sample, this clonotype was seen many times. The CDR3: CASSFPNYNEQFF. CDR3 in DNA: TGTGCCAGCAGTTTTCCAAACTACAATGAGCAGTTCTTC. The chain employs TRBV12-3 or TRBV12-4 and TRBJ2-1; no clear D gene. CDR3 size: 13 residues. The ends were cut back, 3 bases at V and 3 bases at J, with 6 bases in the middle.

This clonotype was counted at least ten times. V gene TRBV20-1 combines with J gene TRBJ1-4; D gene ambiguous. There are 11 residues in the CDR3. V was trimmed by 3 bases and J by 8 bases, leaving 7 bases between them. Germline V gene data show CDR1 as DFQATT and CDR2 as SNEGSKA (reference sequence). The CDR3 here is CSASIREKLFF. The CDR3 nucleotides are TGCAGTGCTAGTATTCGAGAAAAACTGTTTTTT.

V is TRBV7-2 and J is TRBJ1-2; 8 bases are shared with TRBD1. The CDR3 length is 14 residues. V lost 0 bases and J lost 4; bases outside the gene matches: 1. The germline V gene has CDR1 SGHTA and CDR2 FQGNSA. The CDR3 is CASSLATGAYGYTF. Written as DNA, the CDR3 is TGTGCCAGCAGCTTAGCGACAGGGGCCTATGGCTACACCTTC.

This sequence joins TRBV11-2 and TRBJ2-7; possibly TRBD2 for D (5 bases). CDR3 length equals 14 residues. The V and J ends lost 4 bases and 4 bases respectively, with 14 bases between them. CDR1 and CDR2 from the germline V gene are SGHAT and FQNNGV. CDR3: CASSSLDSYYEQYF. CDR3 DNA sequence: TGTGCCAGCAGCTCCTTGGACTCGTATTACGAGCAGTACTTC.

The rearrangement uses TRBV15 and TRBJ2-3, with a possible D match to TRBD2 (5 bases). Germline CDR1 reads LNHNV; CDR2 reads YYDKDF (reference sequence). The V and J ends lost 0 bases and 4 bases respectively, with 11 bases between them. The length of the CDR3 is 15 residues. CDR3 DNA: TGTGCCACCAGCAGAGATCGCACTAGGGCAGATACGCAGTATTTT. Translating it yields CATSRDRTRADTQYF.

V gene TRBV6-2 or TRBV6-3 combines with J gene TRBJ1-6; TRBD1 aligns across 8 bases. Looked up from germline, CDR1 is MNHEY and CDR2 is SVGEGT. V trimming: 5 bases; J trimming: 10 bases; junction bases outside the gene matches: 7. The CDR3 runs 14 residues. This CDR3 reads CASSPTGVESPLHF. The CDR3 nucleotides are TGTGCCAGCAGTCCGACAGGGGTAGAGTCACCCCTCCACTTT.

V and J are TRBV20-1 and TRBJ2-3, with a possible D match to TRBD2 (6 bases). V lost 4 bases, J lost 2 bases, and 19 bases lay in between. This CDR3 has 16 residues. CDR1 and CDR2 (germline): DFQATT, SNEGSKA (reference sequence). CDR3 in amino acids: CSAIAETLAVTDTQYF. The CDR3 bases are TGCAGTGCTATAGCGGAGACCCTAGCTGTCACAGATACGCAGTATTTT.

This clonotype turned up a few times. The chain has TRBV20-1 and TRBJ2-7; possible D gene TRBD2, 5 bases. Deletions cut 6 bases from V and 1 base from J, with 10 bases between. The CDR3 sequence is 12 residues long. Germline CDR1 is DFQATT and CDR2 is SNEGSKA (reference sequence). This CDR3 reads CSAKDWSYEQYF. As DNA, the CDR3 is TGCAGTGCGAAGGACTGGTCCTACGAGCAGTACTTC.

This clonotype appeared many times. The genes are TRBV4-2 and TRBJ1-1; no clear D. Germline values: CDR1 LGHNA, CDR2 YNFKEQ. The CDR3 consists of 15 residues. V shed 2 bases and J shed 4 bases, with 14 bases lying between them. CDR3 in DNA: TGTGCCAGCAGCCAAATTGGAAGGTCAGGCACTGAAGCTTTCTTT. Amino acids: CASSQIGRSGTEAFF.

On this clonotype itself: Germline is not matched at one junction end, which may reflect a read error. The rearrangement links TRBV27 to TRBJ2-7, with 12 nucleotides matching TRBD2. This CDR3 spans 15 amino acids. Germline values: CDR1 MNHEY, CDR2 SMNVEV (reference sequence). The CDR3 spells CASRLSTSGSYEQYF. The DNA of the CDR3 is TGTGCCAGCAGATTATCGACTAGCGGGAGCTACGAGCAGTACTTC.

There are a few counts of this clonotype. The chain combines TRBV11-1 with TRBJ2-7, with TRBD1 matching over 8 bases. The CDR3 has 17 amino acids. J lost 5 bases, V lost 2 bases, and 14 bases had no gene match. In germline, CDR1 is SGHAT, CDR2 FQDESV (reference sequence). The CDR3 DNA sequence: TGTGCCAGCAGCTTACCAACTTGGAGACAGGGGATCCACGAGCAGTACTTC. Amino acids: CASSLPTWRQGIHEQYF.

This clonotype was picked up a small number of times. The chain has TRBV12-3 or TRBV12-4 and TRBJ2-1; 12 bases are shared with TRBD2. After removal of 6 bases from V and 12 bases from J, the junction contained 12 bases not matched to a gene. The CDR3 runs 15 residues. This CDR3 is CASSRVTSGGGRQFF. The CDR3 DNA reads as TGTGCCAGCAGCAGAGTGACTAGCGGGGGAGGACGGCAGTTCTTC.

This clonotype was seen more than once but under ten times. This chain links TRBV4-3 with TRBJ1-5, with TRBD1 matching over 7 bases. This CDR3 spans 14 amino acids. Unmatched junction bases numbered 5, after V lost 1 base and J lost 8 bases. Germline V gene data show CDR1 as LGHNA and CDR2 as YSLEER. CDR3 residues: CASSQGQGGEPQHF. The DNA of the CDR3 is TGCGCCAGCAGCCAAGGACAGGGAGGGGAGCCCCAGCATTTT.

This clonotype was seen more than once but under ten times. The gene calls are TRBV29-1 and TRBJ1-2; tentatively, D is TRBD1 (6 bases). The V gene's germline CDR1 is SQVTM and CDR2 ANQGSEA. The ends were cut back, 8 bases at V and 1 base at J, with 14 bases in the middle. The CDR3 covers 13 residues. The CDR3 reads CSIRQEINYGYTF. The DNA for the CDR3 is TGCAGCATCCGACAGGAGATTAACTATGGCTACACCTTC. Full variable domain (missing parts from reference TRBV29-1 and TRBJ1-2): SAVISQKPSRDICQRGTSLTIQCQVDSQVTMMFWYRQQPGQSLTLIATANQGSEATYESGFVIDKFPISRPNLTFSTLTVSNMSPEDSSIYLCSIRQEINYGYTFGSGTRLTVV.

This clonotype was counted between two and nine times. This chain links TRBV4-2 with TRBJ2-7, with a possible D match to TRBD2 (6 bases). The germline V gene encodes CDR1 LGHNA and CDR2 YNFKEQ. This CDR3 spans 13 amino acids. Trimming took 4 bases from V and 2 from J, leaving 9 bases between them. This chain's CDR3 is CASSRRGTYEQYF. CDR3 bases: TGTGCCAGCAGCCGTCGGGGGACCTACGAGCAGTACTTC.

The gene calls are TRBV5-1 and TRBJ2-5, with 7 bases fitting TRBD1. Germline values: CDR1 SGHRS, CDR2 YFSETQ. This CDR3 comprises 17 residues. Trimming removed 0 bases from V and 1 base from J; junction bases left unmatched: 9. The CDR3 reads CASSLGVTGVPQETQYF. The CDR3 bases are TGCGCCAGCAGCTTGGGTGTTACAGGGGTCCCCCAAGAGACCCAGTACTTC.